This TCR beta chain came from a study of blood T cell repertoires in COVID-19. Overall study context: Italy, Spain and the United States were the sources of the convalescent and acute COVID-19 samples.

Measured with immunoSEQ multiplex PCR; TCRdb has only the in-frame clones, and not every one. Counted here are tens of thousands of clones, around four fifths occurring once; the ten biggest clones make up under 30%. The CDR3 sequence is 16 residues long. Germline V gene sequence: CDR1 MNHEY, CDR2 SVGAGI. V shed 4 bases, J shed 1 base, and the junction held 6 bases outside the gene matches. V is TRBV6-5 and J is TRBJ1-2, with TRBD1 matching 10 bases. The sequencing input was peripheral blood. This sequence originates from a human donor in a cohort sampled during active COVID-19. The CDR3 loop is CASSSFRTGGNYGYTF. In DNA, the CDR3 is TGTGCCAGCAGTTCCTTCCGGACAGGGGGTAACTATGGCTACACCTTC.